The clone carrying this T cell receptor beta chain was detected only a few times. Looked up from germline, CDR1 is SGHRS and CDR2 is YFSETQ. This CDR3 contains 17 residues. J gave up 1 base and V 0 bases, and 7 bases lay outside the gene matches. This entry comes from a study of T cells after yellow fever vaccination. For TCR, cDNA came from 5'RACE template switching, which added a universal primer site and UMIs. TCRdb redid the calling of the 5' RACE reads with MiXCR, one entry per CDR3 protein. The data hold about 350,000 distinct CDR3 sequences, with roughly 4% observed a single time. The rearrangement joins TRBV5-1 to TRBJ1-1; 9 bases line up with TRBD1. Sequenced material: PBMCs, taken 5 days after the yellow fever booster vaccination. This TCR came from a man aged 18 to 30 who received the YFV17D yellow fever vaccine. CDR3 DNA: TGCGCCAGCAGCTTGGAGGACAGGGGACGGAGGAACACTGAAGCTTTCTTT. Amino acids: CASSLEDRGRRNTEAFF.